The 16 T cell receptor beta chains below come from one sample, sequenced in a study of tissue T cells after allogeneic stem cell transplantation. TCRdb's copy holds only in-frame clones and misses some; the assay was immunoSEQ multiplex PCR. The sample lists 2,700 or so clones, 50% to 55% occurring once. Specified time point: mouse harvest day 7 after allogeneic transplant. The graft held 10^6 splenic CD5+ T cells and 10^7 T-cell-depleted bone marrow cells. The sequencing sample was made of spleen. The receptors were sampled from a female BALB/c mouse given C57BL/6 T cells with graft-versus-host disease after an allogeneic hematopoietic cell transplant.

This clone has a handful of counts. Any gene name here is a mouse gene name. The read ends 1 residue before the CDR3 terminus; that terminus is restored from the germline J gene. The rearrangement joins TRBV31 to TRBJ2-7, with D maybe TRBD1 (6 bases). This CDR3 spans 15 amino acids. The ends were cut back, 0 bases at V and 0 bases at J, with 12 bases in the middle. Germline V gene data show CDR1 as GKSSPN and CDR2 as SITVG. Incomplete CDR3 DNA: TGTGCCTGGAGTCTTTCTACAGGGAACTCCTATGAACAGTAC. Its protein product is CAWSLSTGNSYEQY. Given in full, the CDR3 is CAWSLSTGNSYEQYF.

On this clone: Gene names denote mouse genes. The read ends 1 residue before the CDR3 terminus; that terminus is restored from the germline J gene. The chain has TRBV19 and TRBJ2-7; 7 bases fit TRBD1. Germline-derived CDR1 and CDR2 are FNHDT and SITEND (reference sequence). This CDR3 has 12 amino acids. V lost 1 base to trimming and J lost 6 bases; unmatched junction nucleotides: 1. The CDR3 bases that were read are TGTGCCAGCAGTATACACAGGGGTGAACAGTAC. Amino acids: CASSIHRGEQY. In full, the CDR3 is CASSIHRGEQYF.

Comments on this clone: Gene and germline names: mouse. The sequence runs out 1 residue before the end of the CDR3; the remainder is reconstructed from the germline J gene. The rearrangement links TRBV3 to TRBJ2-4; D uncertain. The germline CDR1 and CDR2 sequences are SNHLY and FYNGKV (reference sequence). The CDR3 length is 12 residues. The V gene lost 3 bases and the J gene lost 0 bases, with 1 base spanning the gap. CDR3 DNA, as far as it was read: TGTGCCAGCAGCTTTAGTCAAAACACCTTGTAC. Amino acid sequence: CASSFSQNTLY. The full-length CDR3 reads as CASSFSQNTLYF.

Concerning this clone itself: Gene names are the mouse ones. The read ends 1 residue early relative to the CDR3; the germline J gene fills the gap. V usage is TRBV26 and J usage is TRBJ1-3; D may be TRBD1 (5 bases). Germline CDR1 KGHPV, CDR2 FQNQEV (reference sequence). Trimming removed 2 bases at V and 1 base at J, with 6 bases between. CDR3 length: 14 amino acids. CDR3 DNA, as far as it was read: TGTGCCAGCAGTCTGGGGGGATCTGGAAATACGCTCTAT. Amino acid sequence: CASSLGGSGNTLY. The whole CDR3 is CASSLGGSGNTLYF.

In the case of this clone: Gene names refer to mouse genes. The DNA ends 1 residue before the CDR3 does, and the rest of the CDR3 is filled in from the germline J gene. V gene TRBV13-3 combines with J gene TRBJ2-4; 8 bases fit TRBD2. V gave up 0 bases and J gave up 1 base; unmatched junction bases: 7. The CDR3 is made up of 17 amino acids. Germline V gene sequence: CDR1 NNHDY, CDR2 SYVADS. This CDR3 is CASSDAGGAPGQNTLYF. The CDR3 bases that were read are TGTGCCAGCAGTGATGCGGGGGGGGCGCCCGGTCAAAACACCTTGTAC.

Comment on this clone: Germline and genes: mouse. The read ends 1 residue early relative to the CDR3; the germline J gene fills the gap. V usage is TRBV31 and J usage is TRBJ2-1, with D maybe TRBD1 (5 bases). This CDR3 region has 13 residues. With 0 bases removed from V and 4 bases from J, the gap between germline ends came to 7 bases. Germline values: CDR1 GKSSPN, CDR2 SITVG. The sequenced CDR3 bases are TGTGCCTGGAGTCTTCACAGGTATGCTGAGCAGTTC. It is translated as CAWSLHRYAEQF. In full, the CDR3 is CAWSLHRYAEQFF.

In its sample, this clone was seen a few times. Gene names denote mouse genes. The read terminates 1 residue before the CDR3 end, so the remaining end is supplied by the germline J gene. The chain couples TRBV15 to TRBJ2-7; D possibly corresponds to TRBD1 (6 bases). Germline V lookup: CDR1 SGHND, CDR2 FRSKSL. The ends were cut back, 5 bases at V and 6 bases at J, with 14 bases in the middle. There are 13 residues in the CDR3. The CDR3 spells CASSDYRGFEQYF. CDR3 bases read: TGTGCCAGCAGTGACTATAGGGGGTTTGAACAGTAC.

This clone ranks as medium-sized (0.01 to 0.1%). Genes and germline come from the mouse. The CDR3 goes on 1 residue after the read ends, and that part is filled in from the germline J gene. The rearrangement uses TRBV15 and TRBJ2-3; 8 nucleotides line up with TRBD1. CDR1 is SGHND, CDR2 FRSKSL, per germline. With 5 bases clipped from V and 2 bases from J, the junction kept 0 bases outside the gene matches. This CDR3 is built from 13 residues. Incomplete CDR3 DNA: TGTGCCAGCAGTCAGGGGGCTGCAGAAACGCTGTAT. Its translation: CASSQGAAETLY. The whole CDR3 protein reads CASSQGAAETLYF.

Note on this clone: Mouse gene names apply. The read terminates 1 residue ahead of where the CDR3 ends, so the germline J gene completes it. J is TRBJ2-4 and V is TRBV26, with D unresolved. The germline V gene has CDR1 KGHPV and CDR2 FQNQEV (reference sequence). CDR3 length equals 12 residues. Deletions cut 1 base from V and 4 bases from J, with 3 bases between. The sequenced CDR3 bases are TGTGCCAGCAGTCTGTTGGAAAACACCTTGTAC. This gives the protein CASSLLENTLY. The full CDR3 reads CASSLLENTLYF.

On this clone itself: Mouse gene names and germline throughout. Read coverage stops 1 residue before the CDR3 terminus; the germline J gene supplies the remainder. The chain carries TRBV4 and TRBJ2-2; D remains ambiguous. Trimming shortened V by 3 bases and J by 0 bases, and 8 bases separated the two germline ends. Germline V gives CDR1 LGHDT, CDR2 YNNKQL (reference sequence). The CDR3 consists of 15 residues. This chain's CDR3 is CASSYMPSNTGQLYF. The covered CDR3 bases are TGTGCCAGCAGCTACATGCCATCAAACACCGGGCAGCTCTAC.

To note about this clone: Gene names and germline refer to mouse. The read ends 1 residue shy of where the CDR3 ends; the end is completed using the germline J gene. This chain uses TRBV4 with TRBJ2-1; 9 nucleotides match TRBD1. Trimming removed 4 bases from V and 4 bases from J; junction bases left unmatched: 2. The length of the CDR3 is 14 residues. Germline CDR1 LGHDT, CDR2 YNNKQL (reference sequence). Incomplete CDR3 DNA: TGTGCCAGCAGCTTACAGGGGGCTTATGCTGAGCAGTTC. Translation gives CASSLQGAYAEQF. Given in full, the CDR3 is CASSLQGAYAEQFF.

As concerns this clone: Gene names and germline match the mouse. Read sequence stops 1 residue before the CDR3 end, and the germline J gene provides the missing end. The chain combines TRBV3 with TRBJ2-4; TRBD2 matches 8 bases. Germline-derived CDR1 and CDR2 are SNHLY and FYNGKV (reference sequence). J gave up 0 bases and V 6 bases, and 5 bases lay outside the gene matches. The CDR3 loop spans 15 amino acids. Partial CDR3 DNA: TGTGCCAGCAGTTTGACTGGGGAGAGTCAAAACACCTTGTAC. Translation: CASSLTGESQNTLY. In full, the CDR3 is CASSLTGESQNTLYF.

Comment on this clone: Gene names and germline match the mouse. Partial CDR3 DNA: TGTGCCAGCTCTTGGGGGGCAAACTCCGACTACACC. Translated, it gives CASSWGANSDYT. The complete CDR3 sequence is CASSWGANSDYTF. The V call is TRBV12-1, the J call TRBJ1-2, with D possibly matching TRBD1 (5 bases). The missing CDR3 end, 1 residue past where the read stops, is filled in from the germline J gene. CDR3 length equals 13 residues. Germline CDR1 and CDR2: SGHSN and HYEKVE. V was trimmed by 3 bases and J by 0 bases, leaving 7 bases between them.

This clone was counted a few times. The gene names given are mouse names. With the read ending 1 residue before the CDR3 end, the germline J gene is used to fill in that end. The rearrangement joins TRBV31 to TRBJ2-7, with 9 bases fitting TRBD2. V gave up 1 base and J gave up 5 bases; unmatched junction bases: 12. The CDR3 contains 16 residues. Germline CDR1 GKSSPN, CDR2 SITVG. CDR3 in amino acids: CAWSPAGIGGADEQYF. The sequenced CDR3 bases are TGTGCCTGGAGTCCCGCGGGAATTGGGGGGGCGGATGAACAGTAC.

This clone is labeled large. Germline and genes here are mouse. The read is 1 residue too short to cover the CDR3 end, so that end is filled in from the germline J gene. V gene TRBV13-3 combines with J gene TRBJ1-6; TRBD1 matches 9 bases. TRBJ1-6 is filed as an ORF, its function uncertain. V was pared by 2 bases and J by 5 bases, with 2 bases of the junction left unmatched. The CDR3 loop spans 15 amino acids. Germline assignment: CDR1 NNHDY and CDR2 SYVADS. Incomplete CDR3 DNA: TGTGCCAGCAGTGAAGGGGACAGGGATAATTCGCCCCTCTAC. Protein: CASSEGDRDNSPLY. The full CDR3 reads CASSEGDRDNSPLYF.

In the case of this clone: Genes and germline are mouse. CDR3 DNA (partial): TGTGCCAGCAGCTCACAGGGGCCAAACACAGAAGTCTTC. Translating gives CASSSQGPNTEVF. The whole CDR3 protein reads CASSSQGPNTEVFF. This rearrangement joins TRBV3 to TRBJ1-1; the match to TRBD1 covers 7 bases. Sequencing ends 1 residue short of the CDR3 end; the germline J gene provides the rest. J was trimmed by 0 bases and V by 4 bases; bases with no gene match: 2. The CDR3 runs 14 residues. CDR1 and CDR2 (germline): SNHLY, FYNGKV (reference sequence).